This passage covers 29 T cell receptor beta chains from one sample sequenced in a study of T cell responses to AZD1222 COVID-19 vaccine (dated by TCRdb to the early 2020s). The sample's time point, from its label and the paper: about 28 days (+/-7) after the second vaccine dose. Libraries were constructed by the immunoSEQ multiplex PCR assay. Sourced from immuneACCESS, this table was stored by TCRdb with only in-frame sequences that have V and J called. A share of the clones is absent; for the studies checked, an unresolved V gene accounts for under half, and the remainder has no known explanation. A total of about 150,000 clones appear in this sample, 85% to 90% of them only once. The ten largest account for roughly 9.1% of the sample. This specimen consisted of peripheral blood, obtained 28 days after the second AZD1222 dose. These receptors all stem from an adult who received the AZD1222 COVID-19 vaccine.

The genes are TRBV19 and TRBJ1-5; maybe TRBD1 (6 bases). Germline V gene sequence: CDR1 LNHDA, CDR2 SQIVND (reference sequence). The CDR3 is made up of 13 amino acids. The V end lost 7 bases, the J end lost 6 bases, and 13 bases lay between the germline ends. CDR3 protein: CASTGDSRQPQHF. CDR3 nucleotide sequence: TGTGCCAGTACAGGGGATTCACGTCAGCCCCAGCATTTT. The full variable domain, with the rest looked up from reference TRBV19 and TRBJ1-5, is DGGITQSPKYLFRKEGQNVTLSCEQNLNHDAMYWYRQDPGQGLRLIYYSQIVNDFQKGDIAEGYSVSREKKESFPLTVTSAQKNPTAFYLCASTGDSRQPQHFGDGTRLSIL.

The sample holds a few counts of this clone. The J gene is TRBJ2-7, the V gene TRBV28; the D is unclear. The length of the CDR3 is 15 residues. Germline V lookup: CDR1 MDHEN, CDR2 SYDVKM. V dropped 2 bases and J dropped 1 base, with 12 bases sitting between them. CDR3 in DNA: TGTGCCAGCAGTTTAACTGGCGGACGGTCCTACGAGCAGTACTTC. It translates to CASSLTGGRSYEQYF. The entire variable domain, with the rest obtained from reference TRBV28 and TRBJ2-7, is as follows: DVKVTQSSRYLVKRTGEKVFLECVQDMDHENMFWYRQDPGLGLRLIYFSYDVKMKEKGDIPEGYSVSREKKERFSLILESASTNQTSMYLCASSLTGGRSYEQYFGPGTRLTVT.

V is TRBV28 and J is TRBJ2-3; perhaps TRBD2 as D (6 bases). CDR3 length equals 15 residues. CDR1 and CDR2 from the germline V gene are MDHEN and SYDVKM. Trimming removed 0 bases from V and 4 bases from J, with 11 bases in between. The CDR3 is CASSLWGGAADTQYF. In DNA, the CDR3 is TGTGCCAGCAGTTTATGGGGGGGAGCAGCAGATACGCAGTATTTT.

The DNA for the CDR3 is TGTGCCAGCAGCTTGACAGGGAGGAGAGAGAACACTGAAGCTTTCTTT. This codes for CASSLTGRRENTEAFF. The V call is TRBV5-6, the J call TRBJ1-1, with TRBD1 as a possible D gene (6 bases). Germline V lookup: CDR1 SGHDT, CDR2 YYEEEE. Trimming took 1 base from V and 1 from J, leaving 14 bases between them. This CDR3 is 16 amino acids long.

Concerning this clone itself: At the DNA level, this CDR3 is encoded by other sequences in the same sample as well. The chain has TRBV7-2 and TRBJ1-2; maybe TRBD1 (6 bases). The V end lost 5 bases, the J end lost 2 bases, and 15 bases lay between the germline ends. CDR3 length: 15 residues. CDR1 SGHTA and CDR2 FQGNSA come from the germline V gene. CDR3 sequence (DNA): TGTGCCAGCAGCCCCCGGGGAGGGGGAAACTATGGCTACACCTTC. As protein: CASSPRGGGNYGYTF.

J is TRBJ1-3 and V is TRBV7-9; D is uncertain. Germline CDR1 and CDR2: SEHNR and FQNEAQ (reference sequence). V was trimmed by 6 bases and J by 0 bases, leaving 6 bases between them. CDR3 size: 13 residues. The CDR3 here is CASRGTSGNTIYF. CDR3 bases: TGTGCCAGCAGGGGTACCTCTGGAAACACCATATATTTT.

This chain uses TRBV4-2 with TRBJ1-2; TRBD1 is a possible D gene (6 bases). The CDR3 covers 15 residues. In germline, CDR1 is LGHNA, CDR2 YNFKEQ. V lost 0 bases and J lost 4, with 12 bases in between. The CDR3 protein is CASSQENRASYGYTF. Written as DNA, the CDR3 is TGTGCCAGCAGCCAAGAGAACAGGGCTAGCTATGGCTACACCTTC.

This clone was observed a single time. The V gene is TRBV4-3, the J gene TRBJ2-2, with 8 bases identical to TRBD1. V was pared by 4 bases and J by 4 bases, with 8 bases of the junction left unmatched. Germline values: CDR1 LGHNA, CDR2 YSLEER. The CDR3 spans 16 residues. The CDR3 region has the DNA TGCGCCAGCAGCCTGACAGGGGCCCCCGTCACCGGGGAGCTGTTTTTT. This translates into CASSLTGAPVTGELFF.

The chain combines TRBV7-8 with TRBJ1-2; 10 bases align to TRBD1. CDR3 length: 16 amino acids. Germline lookup yields CDR1 SGHVS and CDR2 FQNEAQ. Unmatched junction bases numbered 13, after V lost 4 bases and J lost 8 bases. The CDR3: CASSSWTGGGLRGYTF. Here the CDR3 DNA reads TGTGCCAGCAGCTCATGGACAGGGGGTGGTTTACGGGGCTACACCTTC.

This clone appeared a few times. The chain has TRBV7-2 and TRBJ2-7; 7 bases fit TRBD2. Germline CDR1 reads SGHTA; CDR2 reads FQGNSA. There are 15 residues in the CDR3. The V gene end was trimmed by 5 bases and the J gene end by 2 bases; junction bases not matched to a gene: 9. The CDR3 reads CASSPRTSITYEQYF. The DNA for the CDR3 is TGTGCCAGCAGCCCCCGGACTAGTATCACCTACGAGCAGTACTTC.

This chain connects TRBV15 to TRBJ2-5; D is unclear. CDR3 length: 13 amino acids. The V gene lost 3 bases and the J gene lost 3 bases, with 8 bases spanning the gap. Germline V gene sequence: CDR1 LNHNV, CDR2 YYDKDF (reference sequence). The CDR3 sequence: CATSRANKETQYF. As DNA, the CDR3 is TGTGCCACCAGCAGGGCTAATAAAGAGACCCAGTACTTC.

The chain uses TRBV10-3 and TRBJ2-1; D not resolved. Germline assignment: CDR1 ENHRY and CDR2 SYGVKD. The CDR3 loop spans 15 amino acids. Trimming removed 3 bases from V and 7 bases from J, with 16 bases in between. The CDR3 loop reads CAISDPGRGGNEQFF. As DNA, the CDR3 is TGTGCCATCAGTGACCCTGGCAGAGGTGGAAATGAGCAGTTCTTC.

The chain couples TRBV3-1 (or the pseudogene TRBV3-2) to TRBJ1-3, with unresolved D. Trimming left V 3 bases short and J 7 bases short, with 10 bases between. This CDR3 comprises 13 residues. CDR1 and CDR2 (germline): LGHDT, YNNKEL (reference sequence). CDR3 sequence (DNA): TGTGCCAGCAGCCAGGGGTTTCGGAACACCATATATTTT. This codes for CASSQGFRNTIYF.

This clone was counted a few times. The chain employs TRBV7-9 and TRBJ1-2, with D unresolved. Germline V gene sequence: CDR1 SEHNR, CDR2 FQNEAQ (reference sequence). Trimming took 3 bases from V and 7 from J, leaving 12 bases between them. This CDR3 contains 13 residues. The CDR3 sequence is CASSFGRERGYTF. The CDR3 DNA follows: TGTGCCAGCAGCTTTGGGAGGGAACGTGGCTACACCTTC.

Concerning this clone itself: The junction departs from germline at one end; a sequencing error may be responsible. This rearrangement joins TRBV2 to TRBJ1-1; no firm D call. Germline assignment: CDR1 SNHLY and CDR2 FYNNEI. This CDR3 is 11 amino acids long. Written as DNA, the CDR3 is TGTGCCAGCAGTGTGAATACTGAAGCTTTCTTT. Translated: CASSVNTEAFF.

Points on this clone: The same CDR3 can be traced to other DNA sequences in this sample. V and J are TRBV7-2 and TRBJ2-1; 12 bases are shared with TRBD2. The CDR3 has 15 amino acids. Germline V gives CDR1 SGHTA, CDR2 FQGNSA. V lost 6 bases to trimming and J lost 7 bases; unmatched junction nucleotides: 7. CDR3 nucleotides: TGTGCCAGCAGTCCTCCCGGGACTAGCGGGAATGAGCAGTTCTTC. Amino acid sequence: CASSPPGTSGNEQFF.

This rearrangement joins TRBV20-1 to TRBJ2-1; D is possibly TRBD1 (5 bases). CDR3 length: 15 amino acids. Between the trimmed V and J ends, which lost 3 bases and 2 bases, there was a span of 14 bases. From germline, CDR1 is DFQATT and CDR2 SNEGSKA (reference sequence). The CDR3 here is CSASRADKAYNEQFF. The CDR3 region has the DNA TGCAGTGCTAGTCGGGCGGACAAGGCCTACAATGAGCAGTTCTTC.

The chain couples TRBV4-1 to TRBJ2-7, with 8 bases lining up with TRBD2. Germline V gives CDR1 MGHRA, CDR2 YSYEKL. This CDR3 is 16 amino acids long. After removal of 1 base from V and 2 bases from J, the junction contained 7 bases not matched to a gene. This CDR3 reads CASSQGAGVPPYEQYF. The CDR3 DNA reads TGCGCCAGCAGCCAAGGAGCGGGAGTGCCCCCCTACGAGCAGTACTTC.

This clone is medium-sized within its sample. This chain connects TRBV28 to TRBJ2-7, with TRBD1 identical over 7 bases. CDR1 is MDHEN and CDR2 is SYDVKM in the germline V gene. The CDR3 is 15 residues long. V dropped 5 bases and J dropped 3; count of bases not matched to a gene: 10. This chain's CDR3 is CASSETGPGGYEQYF. In DNA form, the CDR3 reads TGTGCCAGCAGTGAGACAGGGCCTGGGGGCTACGAGCAGTACTTC.

This sequence joins TRBV7-9 and TRBJ2-6; unclear D gene. This CDR3 comprises 14 residues. Germline lookup yields CDR1 SEHNR and CDR2 FQNEAQ (reference sequence). The V gene lost 7 bases and the J gene lost 0 bases, with 7 bases spanning the gap. This CDR3 reads CASTRSSGANVLTF. CDR3 sequence (DNA): TGTGCCAGCACCAGGAGCTCTGGGGCCAACGTCCTGACTTTC.

In DNA form, the CDR3 reads TGCGCCAGCAGTGAGGACGAAATCATCTCCCCCAGGAGCTATGGCTACACCTTC. This gives the protein CASSEDEIISPRSYGYTF. The rearrangement links TRBV10-1 to TRBJ1-2; no firm D call. The CDR3 covers 18 residues. V was clipped by 2 bases and J by 4 bases, with 23 bases between them. Germline V gives CDR1 WNHNN, CDR2 SYGVQD (reference sequence).

V usage is TRBV19 and J usage is TRBJ1-5; 8 nucleotides match TRBD1. The J segment lost 3 bases and the V segment lost 11 bases, leaving 9 bases of the junction unmatched. CDR3 length: 14 amino acids. Germline assignment: CDR1 LNHDA and CDR2 SQIVND (reference sequence). Here the CDR3 DNA reads TGTGCCGGCGGTGGGGACAGGCTCAATCAGCCCCAGCATTTT. Translation: CAGGGDRLNQPQHF. The full variable domain, its missing parts supplied by reference TRBV19 and TRBJ1-5, is DGGITQSPKYLFRKEGQNVTLSCEQNLNHDAMYWYRQDPGQGLRLIYYSQIVNDFQKGDIAEGYSVSREKKESFPLTVTSAQKNPTAFYLCAGGGDRLNQPQHFGDGTRLSIL.

This clone appeared once. The rearrangement joins TRBV11-2 to TRBJ1-1, with D perhaps TRBD1 (6 bases). Germline V gene lookup returns CDR1 SGHAT and CDR2 FQNNGV. The CDR3 covers 16 residues. With 2 bases removed from V and 1 base from J, the gap between germline ends came to 14 bases. This CDR3 is CASSLISGGPNTEAFF. The CDR3 nucleotides are TGTGCCAGCAGCTTAATTTCGGGGGGCCCGAACACTGAAGCTTTCTTT.

V usage is TRBV6-5 and J usage is TRBJ1-2; the D gene is possibly TRBD1 (5 bases). Germline V gene sequence: CDR1 MNHEY, CDR2 SVGAGI. The CDR3 covers 14 residues. V lost 6 bases and J 7 bases, leaving 18 bases between the germline ends. Written as DNA, the CDR3 is TGTGCCAGCAGGTCCTCGGGGGGAGTCAGTGGCTACACCTTC. This gives the protein CASRSSGGVSGYTF.

The rearrangement joins TRBV28 to TRBJ2-3; D unclear. This CDR3 has 13 amino acids. V was pared by 5 bases and J by 0 bases, with 6 bases between. Per the germline V gene, CDR1 is MDHEN and CDR2 is SYDVKM. The CDR3 loop reads CASSLDSTDTQYF. DNA for the CDR3: TGTGCCAGCAGTCTTGACAGCACAGATACGCAGTATTTT. The whole variable domain, filled in from reference TRBV28 and TRBJ2-3, reads DVKVTQSSRYLVKRTGEKVFLECVQDMDHENMFWYRQDPGLGLRLIYFSYDVKMKEKGDIPEGYSVSREKKERFSLILESASTNQTSMYLCASSLDSTDTQYFGPGTRLTVL.

The J gene is TRBJ2-2, the V gene TRBV19, with D hard to call. There are 13 residues in the CDR3. Germline CDR1 reads LNHDA; CDR2 reads SQIVND (reference sequence). Trimming removed 6 bases at V and 2 bases at J, with 7 bases between. This chain's CDR3 is CASRSRNTGELFF. The CDR3 DNA is TGTGCCAGTAGGTCACGAAACACCGGGGAGCTGTTTTTT.

The chain couples TRBV4-2 to TRBJ2-3, with D perhaps TRBD2 (5 bases). Trimming stripped 2 bases from V and 0 bases from J, with 18 bases between. CDR1 and CDR2 (germline): LGHNA, YNFKEQ. This CDR3 is 18 amino acids long. The CDR3 DNA reads as TGTGCCAGCAGCCAAAAGCCCGGACGGGGAGTTAGCACAGATACGCAGTATTTT. Its protein is CASSQKPGRGVSTDTQYF.

The chain has TRBV2 and TRBJ2-1; 11 bases fit TRBD2. Trimming at V came to 5 bases and at J to 6 bases, leaving 3 bases not matched to a gene. The germline CDR1 and CDR2 sequences are SNHLY and FYNNEI. The CDR3 runs 14 residues. CDR3 region: CASSRLAGLNEQFF. CDR3 DNA: TGTGCCAGCAGTCGACTAGCGGGACTCAATGAGCAGTTCTTC.

The count of this clone is one. The genes are TRBV5-1 and TRBJ1-4, with 7 bases aligning to TRBD1. V lost 4 bases to trimming and J lost 3 bases; unmatched junction nucleotides: 6. Per germline, CDR1 SGHRS and CDR2 YFSETQ. CDR3 length: 15 residues. The CDR3: CASSPGGTANEKLFF. DNA of the CDR3: TGCGCCAGCAGCCCGGGCGGGACAGCTAATGAAAAACTGTTTTTT.